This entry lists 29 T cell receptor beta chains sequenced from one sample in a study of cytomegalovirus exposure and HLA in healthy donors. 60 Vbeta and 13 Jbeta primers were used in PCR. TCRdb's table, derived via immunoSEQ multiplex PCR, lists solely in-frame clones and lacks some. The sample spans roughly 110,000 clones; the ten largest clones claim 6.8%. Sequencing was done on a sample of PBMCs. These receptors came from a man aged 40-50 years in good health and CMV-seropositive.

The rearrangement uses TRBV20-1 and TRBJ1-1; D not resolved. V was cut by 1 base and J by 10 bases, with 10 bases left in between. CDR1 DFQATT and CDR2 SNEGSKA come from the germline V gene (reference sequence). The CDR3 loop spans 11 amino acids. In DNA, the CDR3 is TGCAGTGCTAGAGGGCCGGGTGCAGCTTTCTTT. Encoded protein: CSARGPGAAFF.

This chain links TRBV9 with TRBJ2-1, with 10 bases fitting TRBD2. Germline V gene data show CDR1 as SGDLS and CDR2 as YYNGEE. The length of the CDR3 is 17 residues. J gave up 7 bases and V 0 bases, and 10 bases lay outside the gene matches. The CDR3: CASSVATSGVLGNEQFF. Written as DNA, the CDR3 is TGTGCCAGCAGCGTAGCTACTAGCGGGGTCCTTGGGAATGAGCAGTTCTTC.

The CDR3 sequence is CASSLGLAGSTDTQYF. In DNA form, the CDR3 reads TGTGCCAGCAGCTTAGGACTAGCGGGGAGCACAGATACGCAGTATTTT. The chain uses TRBV7-8 and TRBJ2-3; 11 bases line up with TRBD2. Losses at the gene ends were 1 base for V and 0 bases for J; bases not matched to a gene: 0. The CDR3 sequence is 16 residues long. The germline V gene encodes CDR1 SGHVS and CDR2 FQNEAQ.

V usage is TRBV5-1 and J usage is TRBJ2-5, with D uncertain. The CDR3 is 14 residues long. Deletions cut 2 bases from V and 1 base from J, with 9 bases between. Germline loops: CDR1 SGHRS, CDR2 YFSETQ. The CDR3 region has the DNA TGCGCCAGCAGCTTTATGACACTCCAAGAGACCCAGTACTTC. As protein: CASSFMTLQETQYF.

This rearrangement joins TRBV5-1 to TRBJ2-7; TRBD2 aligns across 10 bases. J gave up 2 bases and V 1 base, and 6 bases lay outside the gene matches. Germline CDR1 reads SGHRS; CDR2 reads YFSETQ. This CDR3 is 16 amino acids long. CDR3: CASSLPSGSGTYEQYF. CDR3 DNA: TGCGCCAGCAGCTTGCCTAGCGGGAGTGGAACCTACGAGCAGTACTTC.

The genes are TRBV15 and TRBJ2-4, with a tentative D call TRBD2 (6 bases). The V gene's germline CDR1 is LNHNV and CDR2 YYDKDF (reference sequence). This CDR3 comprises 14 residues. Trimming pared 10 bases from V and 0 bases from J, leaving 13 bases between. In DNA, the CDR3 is TGTGCCATTGGTGGGGGGTTAGCCAAAAACATTCAGTACTTC. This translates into CAIGGGLAKNIQYF.

The CDR3 loop reads CASSLGLNNEQFF. The CDR3 DNA reads as TGTGCCAGCAGCTTAGGACTAAACAATGAGCAGTTCTTC. The chain combines TRBV11-2 with TRBJ2-1; D perhaps matches TRBD2 (5 bases). Trimming took 1 base from V and 5 from J, leaving 6 bases between them. The CDR3 runs 13 residues. CDR1 and CDR2 from the germline V gene are SGHAT and FQNNGV.

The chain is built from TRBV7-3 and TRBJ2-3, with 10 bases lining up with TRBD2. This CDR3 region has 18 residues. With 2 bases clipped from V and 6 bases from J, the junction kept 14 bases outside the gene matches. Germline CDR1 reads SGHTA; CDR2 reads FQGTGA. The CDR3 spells CASSLSPGLAVSPDTQYF. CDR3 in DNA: TGTGCCAGCAGCTTATCCCCCGGACTAGCGGTCTCCCCGGATACGCAGTATTTT.

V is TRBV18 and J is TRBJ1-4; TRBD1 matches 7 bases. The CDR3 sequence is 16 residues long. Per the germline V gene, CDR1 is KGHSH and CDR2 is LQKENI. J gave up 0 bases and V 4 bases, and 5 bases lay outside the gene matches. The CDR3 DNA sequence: TGTGCCAGCTCACTGGGACAGATTGCAACTAATGAAAAACTGTTTTTT. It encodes CASSLGQIATNEKLFF.

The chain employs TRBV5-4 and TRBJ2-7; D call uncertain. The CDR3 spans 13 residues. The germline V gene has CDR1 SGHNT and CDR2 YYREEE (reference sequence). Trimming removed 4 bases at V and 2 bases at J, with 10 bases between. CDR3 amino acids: CASSLGEAYEQYF. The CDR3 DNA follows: TGTGCCAGCAGCCTAGGAGAGGCCTACGAGCAGTACTTC.

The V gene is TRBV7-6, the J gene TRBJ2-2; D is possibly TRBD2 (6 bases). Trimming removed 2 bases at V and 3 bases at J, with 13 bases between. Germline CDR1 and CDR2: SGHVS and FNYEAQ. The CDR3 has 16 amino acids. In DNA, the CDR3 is TGTGCCAGCAGCTTAATGTCTAGCGCCTACACCGGGGAGCTGTTTTTT. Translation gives CASSLMSSAYTGELFF.

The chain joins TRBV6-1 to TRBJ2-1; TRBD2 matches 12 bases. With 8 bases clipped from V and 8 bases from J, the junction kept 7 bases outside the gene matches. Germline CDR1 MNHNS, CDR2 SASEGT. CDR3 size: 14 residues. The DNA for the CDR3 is TGTGCCAGCGGCCCTAGCGGGAGGGTTGATGAGCAGTTCTTC. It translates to CASGPSGRVDEQFF.

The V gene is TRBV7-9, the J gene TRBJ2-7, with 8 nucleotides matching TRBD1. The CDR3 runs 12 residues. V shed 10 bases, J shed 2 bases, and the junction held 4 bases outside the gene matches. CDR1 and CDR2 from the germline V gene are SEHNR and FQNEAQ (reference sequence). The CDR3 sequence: CATGTGPYEQYF. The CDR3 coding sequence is TGTGCCACCGGGACAGGTCCCTACGAGCAGTACTTC. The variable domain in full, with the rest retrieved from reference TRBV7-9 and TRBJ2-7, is DTGVSQNPRHKITKRGQNVTFRCDPISEHNRLYWYRQTLGQGPEFLTYFQNEAQLEKSRLLSDRFSAERPKGSFSTLEIQRTEQGDSAMYLCATGTGPYEQYFGPGTRLTVT.

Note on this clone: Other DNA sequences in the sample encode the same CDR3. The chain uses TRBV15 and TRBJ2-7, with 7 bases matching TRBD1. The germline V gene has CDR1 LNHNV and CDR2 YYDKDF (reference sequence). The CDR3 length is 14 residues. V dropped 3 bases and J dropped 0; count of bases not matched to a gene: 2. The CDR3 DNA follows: TGTGCCACCAGCAGGGACAGGAGCTCCTACGAGCAGTACTTC. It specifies CATSRDRSSYEQYF.

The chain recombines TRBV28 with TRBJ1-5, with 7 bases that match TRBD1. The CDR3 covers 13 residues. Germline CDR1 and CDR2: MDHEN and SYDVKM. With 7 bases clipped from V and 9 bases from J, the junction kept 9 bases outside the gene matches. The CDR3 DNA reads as TGTGCCAGCACCCTCGGGACAGTTGTGCCCCAGCATTTT. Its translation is CASTLGTVVPQHF.

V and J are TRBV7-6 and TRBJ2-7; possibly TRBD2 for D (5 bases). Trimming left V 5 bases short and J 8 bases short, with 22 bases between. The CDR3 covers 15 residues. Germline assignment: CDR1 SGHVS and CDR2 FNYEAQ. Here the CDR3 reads CASSLPPPEGWKQYF. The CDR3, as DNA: TGTGCCAGCAGCCTTCCCCCCCCAGAGGGCTGGAAGCAGTACTTC.

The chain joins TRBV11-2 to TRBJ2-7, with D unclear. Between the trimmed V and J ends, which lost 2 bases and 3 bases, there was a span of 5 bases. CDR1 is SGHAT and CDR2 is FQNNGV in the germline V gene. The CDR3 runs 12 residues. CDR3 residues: CASSLQDYEQYF. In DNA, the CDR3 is TGTGCCAGCAGCTTACAGGACTACGAGCAGTACTTC.

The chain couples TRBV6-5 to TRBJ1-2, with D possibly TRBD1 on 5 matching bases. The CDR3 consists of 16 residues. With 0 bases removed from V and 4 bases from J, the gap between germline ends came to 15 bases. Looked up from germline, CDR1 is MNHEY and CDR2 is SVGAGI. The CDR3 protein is CASSYSKGLGGYGYTF. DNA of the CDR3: TGTGCCAGCAGTTACTCGAAGGGGCTGGGGGGCTATGGCTACACCTTC.

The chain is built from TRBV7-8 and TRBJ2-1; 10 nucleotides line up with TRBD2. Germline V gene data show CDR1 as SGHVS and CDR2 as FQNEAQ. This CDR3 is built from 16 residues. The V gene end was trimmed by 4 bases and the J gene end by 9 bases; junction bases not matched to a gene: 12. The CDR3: CASSSQREGREGEQFF. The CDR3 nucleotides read TGTGCCAGCAGCTCCCAGCGGGAGGGCCGGGAGGGTGAGCAGTTCTTC.

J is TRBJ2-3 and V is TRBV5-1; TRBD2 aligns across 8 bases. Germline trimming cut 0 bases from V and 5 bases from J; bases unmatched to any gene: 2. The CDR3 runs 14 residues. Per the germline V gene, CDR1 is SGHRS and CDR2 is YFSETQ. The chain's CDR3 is CASSLAGRGDTQYF. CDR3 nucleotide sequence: TGCGCCAGCAGCTTGGCCGGGAGGGGAGATACGCAGTATTTT.

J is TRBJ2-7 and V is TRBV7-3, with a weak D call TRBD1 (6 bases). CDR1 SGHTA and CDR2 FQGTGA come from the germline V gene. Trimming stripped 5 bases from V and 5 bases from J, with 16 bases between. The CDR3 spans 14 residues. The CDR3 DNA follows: TGTGCCAGCAGCCCAACGCGAAACAGGGACGAGCAGTACTTC. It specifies CASSPTRNRDEQYF. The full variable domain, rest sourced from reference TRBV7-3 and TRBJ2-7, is GAGVSQTPSNKVTEKGKYVELRCDPISGHTALYWYRQSLGQGPEFLIYFQGTGAADDSGLPNDRFFAVRPEGSVSTLKIQRTERGDSAVYLCASSPTRNRDEQYFGPGTRLTVT.

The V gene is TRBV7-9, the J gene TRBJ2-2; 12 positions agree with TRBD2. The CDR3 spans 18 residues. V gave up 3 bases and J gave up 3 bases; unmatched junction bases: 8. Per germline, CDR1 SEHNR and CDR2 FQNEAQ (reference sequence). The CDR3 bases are TGTGCCAGCAGCTTTTTCCGTCTAGCGGGAGGGGACACCGGGGAGCTGTTTTTT. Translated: CASSFFRLAGGDTGELFF.

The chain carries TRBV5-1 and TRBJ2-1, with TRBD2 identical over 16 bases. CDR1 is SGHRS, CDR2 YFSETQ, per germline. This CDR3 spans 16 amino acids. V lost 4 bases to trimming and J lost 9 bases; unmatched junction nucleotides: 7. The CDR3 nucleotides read TGCGCCAGCAGCCAGGGACTAGCGGGAGGGTACGGTGAGCAGTTCTTC. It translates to CASSQGLAGGYGEQFF.

Written as DNA, the CDR3 is TGTGCCAGCAGGGACTCGGTAACCCCAACTAATGAAAAACTGTTTTTT. Protein sequence: CASRDSVTPTNEKLFF. This chain links TRBV19 with TRBJ1-4; D is possibly TRBD1 (5 bases). This CDR3 has 16 amino acids. V was pared by 9 bases and J by 0 bases, with 17 bases between. Per germline, CDR1 LNHDA and CDR2 SQIVND (reference sequence).

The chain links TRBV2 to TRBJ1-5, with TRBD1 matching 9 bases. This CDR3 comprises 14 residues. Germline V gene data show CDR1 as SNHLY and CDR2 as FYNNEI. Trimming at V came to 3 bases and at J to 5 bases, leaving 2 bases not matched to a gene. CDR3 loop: CASSDRTGDQPQHF. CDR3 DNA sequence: TGTGCCAGCAGTGACAGGACAGGGGATCAGCCCCAGCATTTT.

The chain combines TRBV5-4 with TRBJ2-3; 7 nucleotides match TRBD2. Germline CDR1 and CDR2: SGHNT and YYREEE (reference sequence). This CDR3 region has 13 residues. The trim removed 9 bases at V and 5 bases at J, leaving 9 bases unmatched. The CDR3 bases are TGTGCCACCTCGGTGGGGAGGGGAGATACGCAGTATTTT. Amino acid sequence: CATSVGRGDTQYF.

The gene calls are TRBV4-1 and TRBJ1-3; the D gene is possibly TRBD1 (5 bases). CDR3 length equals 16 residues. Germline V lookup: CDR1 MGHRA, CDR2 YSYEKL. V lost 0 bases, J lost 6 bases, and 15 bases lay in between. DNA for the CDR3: TGCGCCAGCAGCCAAGATCAGGGCCCAAACAAAAACACCATATATTTT. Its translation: CASSQDQGPNKNTIYF.

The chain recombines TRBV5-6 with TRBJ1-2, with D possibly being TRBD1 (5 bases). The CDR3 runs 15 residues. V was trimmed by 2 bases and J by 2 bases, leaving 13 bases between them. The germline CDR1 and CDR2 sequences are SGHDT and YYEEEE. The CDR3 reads CASSFRGGGNYGYTF. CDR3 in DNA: TGTGCCAGCAGCTTTCGGGGGGGAGGCAACTATGGCTACACCTTC.

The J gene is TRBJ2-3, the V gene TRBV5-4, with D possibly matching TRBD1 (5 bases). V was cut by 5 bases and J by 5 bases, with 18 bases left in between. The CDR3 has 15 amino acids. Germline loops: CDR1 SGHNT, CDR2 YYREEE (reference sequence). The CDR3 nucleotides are TGTGCCAGCAGTCCAGACAGCTACAGTGGAGATACGCAGTATTTT. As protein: CASSPDSYSGDTQYF.